Below, 10 T cell receptor beta chains from the same sample are listed, as sequenced in a study of T cells in Graves' hyperthyroidism and ophthalmopathy. TCR beta CDR3 region amplification was performed from RNA transcripts. During a first-round RT-PCR of the TCR CDR3, the HTBI primer set was used. From the multiplex PCR reads, TCRdb called clonotypes with MiXCR, one entry per CDR3 protein. Here the sample spans 500,000 to 650,000 distinct CDR3 sequences, nearly 20% being singletons. Sequencing was done on a sample of blood. The receptors originated from a man in his forties with Graves' ophthalmopathy.

The chain carries TRBV4-1 and TRBJ2-7; TRBD1 might be the D (5 bases). V gave up 0 bases and J gave up 0 bases, with 12 bases separating them. CDR3 length equals 16 residues. Germline-derived CDR1 and CDR2 are MGHRA and YSYEKL. The CDR3 DNA follows: TGCGCCAGCAGCCAAGACTTACAGGAATTCTCCTACGAGCAGTACTTC. Translated, it gives CASSQDLQEFSYEQYF.

The chain couples TRBV18 to TRBJ1-2, with D perhaps matching TRBD1 (5 bases). Trimming cost V 3 bases and J 6 bases, with 14 bases left between them. The CDR3 loop spans 14 amino acids. Germline V gene lookup returns CDR1 KGHSH and CDR2 LQKENI. The CDR3 nucleotides read TGTGCCAGCTCACCTGGGACCGAGAGAAATGGCTACACCTTC. This codes for CASSPGTERNGYTF.

The rearrangement joins TRBV30 to TRBJ1-2, with TRBD1 as a possible D gene (6 bases). This CDR3 region has 13 residues. Deletions cut 5 bases from V and 4 bases from J, with 14 bases between. Per germline, CDR1 GTSNPN and CDR2 SVGIG (reference sequence). The CDR3 coding sequence is TGTGCCTGGGACAGGTCTACTGGCTATGGCTACACCTTC. This gives the protein CAWDRSTGYGYTF.

The chain links TRBV30 to TRBJ1-3; D not resolved. The V gene lost 3 bases and the J gene lost 2 bases, with 11 bases spanning the gap. The CDR3 sequence is 14 residues long. Germline values: CDR1 GTSNPN, CDR2 SVGIG (reference sequence). The CDR3 loop is CAWSALRTGNTIYF. The CDR3 DNA sequence: TGTGCCTGGAGCGCCCTAAGGACTGGAAACACCATATATTTT.

This clonotype was seen only a few times. The chain recombines TRBV7-2 with TRBJ1-5, with D maybe TRBD1 (5 bases). In germline, CDR1 is SGHTA, CDR2 FQGNSA. This CDR3 is 15 amino acids long. V was pared by 6 bases and J by 1 base, with 13 bases between. The CDR3: CASSPVGGSNQPQHF. CDR3 coding DNA: TGTGCCAGCAGTCCCGTGGGGGGGAGCAATCAGCCCCAGCATTTT.

This chain connects TRBV7-2 to TRBJ1-2, with 7 nucleotides matching TRBD1. This CDR3 has 16 residues. In germline, CDR1 is SGHTA, CDR2 FQGNSA. The V gene end was trimmed by 1 base and the J gene end by 4 bases; junction bases not matched to a gene: 9. CDR3 in amino acids: CASSLDRTGRIYGYTF. For the CDR3, the DNA is TGTGCCAGCAGCTTAGACCGGACAGGAAGAATCTATGGCTACACCTTC.

At least ten counts were recorded for this clonotype. The chain couples TRBV7-8 to TRBJ2-1; 7 bases match TRBD2. With V trimmed by 1 base and J by 3 bases, 3 bases remained unmatched. Germline V gene lookup returns CDR1 SGHVS and CDR2 FQNEAQ. CDR3 length equals 15 residues. The CDR3 DNA reads as TGTGCCAGCAGCTTAGGGGGGGGAGGCTACAATGAGCAGTTCTTC. It translates to CASSLGGGGYNEQFF.

The sample holds a few counts of this clonotype. The chain couples TRBV19 to TRBJ1-5; D call uncertain. This CDR3 is built from 14 residues. The germline gives CDR1 LNHDA, CDR2 SQIVND (reference sequence). Trimming took off 0 bases at V and 5 bases at J, with 8 bases between the two ends. The CDR3 nucleotides are TGTGCCAGTAGTATAGAGGGCCCTCATCAGCCCCAGCATTTT. This encodes CASSIEGPHQPQHF.

This clonotype turned up a few times. The chain joins TRBV30 to TRBJ2-7; D possibly uses TRBD1 or TRBD2 (5 bases each). This CDR3 comprises 14 residues. CDR1 GTSNPN and CDR2 SVGIG come from the germline V gene (reference sequence). V lost 6 bases and J lost 0, with 15 bases in between. In DNA form, the CDR3 reads TGTGCCTGCCAATCGGGACGGAGCTCCTACGAGCAGTACTTC. Its protein is CACQSGRSSYEQYF.

This clonotype was detected ten times or more. V usage is TRBV11-2 and J usage is TRBJ2-5; 7 bases line up with TRBD2. This CDR3 is 16 amino acids long. CDR1 is SGHAT and CDR2 is FQNNGV in the germline V gene. The V and J ends lost 0 bases and 2 bases, in that order; junction bases with no gene match: 6. DNA of the CDR3: TGTGCCAGCAGCTTAGATCCTGGGCGGGGGCAAGAGACCCAGTACTTC. Its translation: CASSLDPGRGQETQYF.